The TCR beta chain described here comes from a study of blood T cell repertoires in COVID-19. TCRdb keeps only in-frame clones here, not all; method: immunoSEQ multiplex PCR. The sample shows roughly 280,000 clones, approximately 89% of them seen only once. Germline CDR1 SGHTA, CDR2 FQGTGA. With 5 bases removed from V and 3 bases from J, the gap between germline ends came to 7 bases. CDR3 length: 12 amino acids. This clone was seen only a few times. Sample: peripheral blood. V usage is TRBV7-3 and J usage is TRBJ1-1, with D uncertain. The receptor was isolated from a man aged 35-49 years with active or convalescent COVID-19. CDR3 coding DNA: TGTGCCAGCAGCACCGGGGACACTGAAGCTTTCTTT. It translates to CASSTGDTEAFF.